This T cell receptor (beta chain) was observed in a study of cytomegalovirus exposure and HLA in healthy donors. Study-wide results and caveats: Of the V segments, some could not be distinguished, including TRBV6-2 and TRBV6-3, and were excluded. For TCR beta chains, V- and J-gene trimming was later linked to a missense DCLRE1C variant. A later analysis showed TCR association rates differing by HLA locus, peaking at DRB1 and lowest at HLA-C.

PCR amplification relied on 60 Vbeta primers (plus 13 Jbeta primers). Method: immunoSEQ multiplex PCR; TCRdb's copy keeps in-frame clones and lacks some. This sample has 66,000 or so clones; roughly nine tenths occur once, and the top ten carry over 1.2%. The V end was cut by 5 bases, the J end by 3 bases, with 12 bases between. This CDR3 region has 14 residues. Looked up from germline, CDR1 is MNHEY and CDR2 is SVGAGI. Notes on this clone: The antigen is unknown.

Each donor was healthy, and each was a bone marrow donor. This chain joins TRBV6-5 and TRBJ2-3, with D possibly matching TRBD1 (5 bases). The sequenced sample consisted of PBMCs. The source of this sequence is a man aged 25-40 years in good health and CMV-seropositive. The CDR3, as DNA: TGTGCCAGCAGTCCTCAGGGAAAGACAGATACGCAGTATTTT. It codes for CASSPQGKTDTQYF.